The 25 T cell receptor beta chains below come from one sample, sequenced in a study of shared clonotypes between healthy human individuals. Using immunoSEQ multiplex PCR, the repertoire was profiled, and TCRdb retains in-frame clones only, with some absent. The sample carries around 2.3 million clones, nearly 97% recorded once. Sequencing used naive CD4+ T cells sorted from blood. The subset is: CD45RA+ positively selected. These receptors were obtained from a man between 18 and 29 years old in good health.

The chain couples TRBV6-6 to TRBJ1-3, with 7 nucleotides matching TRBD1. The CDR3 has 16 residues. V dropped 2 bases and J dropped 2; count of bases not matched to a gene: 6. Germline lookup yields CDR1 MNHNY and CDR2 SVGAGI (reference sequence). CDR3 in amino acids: CASSYPAGGAGNTIYF. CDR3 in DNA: TGTGCCAGCAGTTACCCCGCAGGGGGTGCTGGAAACACCATATATTTT.

The CDR3 region is CASSVYGQGGSSNYGYTF. CDR3 sequence (DNA): TGTGCCAGCAGCGTATACGGGCAGGGTGGGTCATCGAACTATGGCTACACCTTC. The rearrangement links TRBV9 to TRBJ1-2; D possibly corresponds to TRBD1 (5 bases). CDR3 size: 18 residues. CDR1 is SGDLS, CDR2 YYNGEE, per germline. V gave up 1 base and J gave up 2 bases, with 21 bases separating them.

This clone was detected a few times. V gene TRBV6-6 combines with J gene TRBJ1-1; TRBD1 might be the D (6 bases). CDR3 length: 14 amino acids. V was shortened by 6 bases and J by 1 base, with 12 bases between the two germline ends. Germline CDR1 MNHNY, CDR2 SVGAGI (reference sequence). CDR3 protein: CASRPGQTNTEAFF. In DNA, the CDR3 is TGTGCCAGCAGACCCGGACAGACGAACACTGAAGCTTTCTTT.

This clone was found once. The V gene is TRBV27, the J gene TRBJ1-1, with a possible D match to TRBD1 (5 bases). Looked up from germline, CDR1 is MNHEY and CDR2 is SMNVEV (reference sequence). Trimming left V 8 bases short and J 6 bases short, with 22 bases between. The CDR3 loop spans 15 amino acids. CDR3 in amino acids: CASSPGGGRGPEAFF. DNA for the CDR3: TGTGCCAGCTCCCCTGGGGGAGGGCGAGGACCTGAAGCTTTCTTT.

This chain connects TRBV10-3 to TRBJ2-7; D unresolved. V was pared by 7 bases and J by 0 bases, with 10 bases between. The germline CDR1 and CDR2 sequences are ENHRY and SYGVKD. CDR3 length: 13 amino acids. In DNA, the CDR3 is TGTGCCATCACCAGTGCCAACTCCTACGAGCAGTACTTC. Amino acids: CAITSANSYEQYF.

The CDR3 DNA sequence: TGTGCCAGCAGCTTGGCCGGGACAGCTTATCAGCCCCAGCATTTT. Translation: CASSLAGTAYQPQHF. This chain uses TRBV5-6 with TRBJ1-5, with 7 nucleotides matching TRBD1. CDR1 and CDR2 (germline): SGHDT, YYEEEE. J lost 5 bases, V lost 0 bases, and 5 bases had no gene match. The CDR3 covers 15 residues.

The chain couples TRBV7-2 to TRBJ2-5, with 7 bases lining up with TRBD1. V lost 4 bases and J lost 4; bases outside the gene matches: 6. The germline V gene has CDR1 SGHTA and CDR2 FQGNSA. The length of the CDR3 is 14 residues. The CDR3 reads CASSSGQDRETQYF. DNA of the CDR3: TGTGCCAGCAGCTCCGGACAGGACCGAGAGACCCAGTACTTC.

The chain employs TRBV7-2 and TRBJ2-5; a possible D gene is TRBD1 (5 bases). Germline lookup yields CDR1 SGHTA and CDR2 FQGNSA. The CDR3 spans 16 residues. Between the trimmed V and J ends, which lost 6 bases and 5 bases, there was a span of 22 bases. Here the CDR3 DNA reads TGTGCCAGCAGTCAGAATCACAGGCGAATTGGGGAGACCCAGTACTTC. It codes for CASSQNHRRIGETQYF. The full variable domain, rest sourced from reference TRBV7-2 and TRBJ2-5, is GAGVSQSPSNKVTEKGKDVELRCDPISGHTALYWYRQSLGQGLEFLIYFQGNSAPDKSGLPSDRFSAERTGGSVSTLTIQRTQQEDSAVYLCASSQNHRRIGETQYFGPGTRLLVL.

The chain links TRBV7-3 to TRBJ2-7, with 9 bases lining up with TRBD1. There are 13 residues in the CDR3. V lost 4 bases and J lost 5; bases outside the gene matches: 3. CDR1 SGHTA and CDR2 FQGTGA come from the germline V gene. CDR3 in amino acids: CASSWGQGHEQYF. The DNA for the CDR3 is TGTGCCAGCAGCTGGGGACAGGGCCACGAGCAGTACTTC.

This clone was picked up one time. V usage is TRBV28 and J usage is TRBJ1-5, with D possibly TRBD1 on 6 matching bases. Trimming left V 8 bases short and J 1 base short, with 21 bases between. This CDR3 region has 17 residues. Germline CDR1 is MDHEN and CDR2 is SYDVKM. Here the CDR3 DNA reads TGTGCCAGCTCCCTTACAGGGATCGTTGGAAGCAATCAGCCCCAGCATTTT. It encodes CASSLTGIVGSNQPQHF.

The chain's CDR3 is CASSQSTGVRNTEAFF. Written as DNA, the CDR3 is TGTGCCAGCAGCCAATCAACAGGGGTAAGGAACACTGAAGCTTTCTTT. The V call is TRBV14, the J call TRBJ1-1; 7 nucleotides match TRBD1. The CDR3 covers 16 residues. CDR1 and CDR2 (germline): SGHDN, FVKESK. Trimming at V came to 2 bases and at J to 1 base, leaving 7 bases not matched to a gene.

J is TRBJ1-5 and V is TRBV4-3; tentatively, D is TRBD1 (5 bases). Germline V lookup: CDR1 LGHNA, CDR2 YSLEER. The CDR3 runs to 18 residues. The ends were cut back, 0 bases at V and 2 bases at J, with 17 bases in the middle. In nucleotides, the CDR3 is TGCGCCAGCAGCCAAGATGCCCTGGGACTGCGAGGCAATCAGCCCCAGCATTTT. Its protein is CASSQDALGLRGNQPQHF.

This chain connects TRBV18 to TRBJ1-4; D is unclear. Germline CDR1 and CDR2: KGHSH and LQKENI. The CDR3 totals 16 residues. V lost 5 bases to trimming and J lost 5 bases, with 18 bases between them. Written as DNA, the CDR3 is TGTGCCAGCTCAGCCAATAAAGCGGGAAACAATGAAAAACTGTTTTTT. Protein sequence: CASSANKAGNNEKLFF. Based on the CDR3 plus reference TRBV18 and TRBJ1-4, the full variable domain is NAGVMQNPRHLVRRRGQEARLRCSPMKGHSHVYWYRQLPEEGLKFMVYLQKENIIDESGMPKERFSAEFPKEGPSILRIQQVVRGDSAAYFCASSANKAGNNEKLFFGSGTQLSVL.

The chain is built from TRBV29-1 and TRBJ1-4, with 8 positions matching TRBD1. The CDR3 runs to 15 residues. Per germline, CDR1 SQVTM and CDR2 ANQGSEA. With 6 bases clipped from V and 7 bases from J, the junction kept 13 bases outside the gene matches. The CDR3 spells CSVSPTGTGFEKLFF. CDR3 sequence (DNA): TGCAGCGTCTCACCCACCGGGACAGGCTTTGAAAAACTGTTTTTT. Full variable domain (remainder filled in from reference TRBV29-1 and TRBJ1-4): SAVISQKPSRDICQRGTSLTIQCQVDSQVTMMFWYRQQPGQSLTLIATANQGSEATYESGFVIDKFPISRPNLTFSTLTVSNMSPEDSSIYLCSVSPTGTGFEKLFFGSGTQLSVL.

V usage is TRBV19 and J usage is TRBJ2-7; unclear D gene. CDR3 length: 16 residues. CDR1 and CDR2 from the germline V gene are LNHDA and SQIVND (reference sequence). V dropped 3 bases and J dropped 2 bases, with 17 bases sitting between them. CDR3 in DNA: TGTGCCAGTAGTATTCAAGCAAGGACGCCGACCTACGAGCAGTACTTC. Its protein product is CASSIQARTPTYEQYF.

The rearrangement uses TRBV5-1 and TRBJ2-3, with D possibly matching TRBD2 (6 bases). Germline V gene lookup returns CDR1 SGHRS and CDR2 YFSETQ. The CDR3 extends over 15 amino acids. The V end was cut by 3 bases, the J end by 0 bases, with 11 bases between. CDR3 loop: CASSSIAASTDTQYF. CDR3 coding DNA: TGCGCCAGCAGCTCAATAGCGGCCAGCACAGATACGCAGTATTTT.

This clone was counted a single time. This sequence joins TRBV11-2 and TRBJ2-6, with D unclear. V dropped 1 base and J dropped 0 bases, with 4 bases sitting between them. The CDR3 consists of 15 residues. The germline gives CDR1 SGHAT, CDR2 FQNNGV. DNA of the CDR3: TGTGCCAGCAGCTTAGTACTCTCTGGGGCCAACGTCCTGACTTTC. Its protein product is CASSLVLSGANVLTF.

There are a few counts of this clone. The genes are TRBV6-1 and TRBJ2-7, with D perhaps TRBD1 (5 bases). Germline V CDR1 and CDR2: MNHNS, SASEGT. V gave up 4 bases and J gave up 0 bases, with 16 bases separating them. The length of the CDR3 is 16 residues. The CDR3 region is CASSGARADISYEQYF. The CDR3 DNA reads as TGTGCCAGCAGTGGAGCCAGGGCAGATATCTCCTACGAGCAGTACTTC.

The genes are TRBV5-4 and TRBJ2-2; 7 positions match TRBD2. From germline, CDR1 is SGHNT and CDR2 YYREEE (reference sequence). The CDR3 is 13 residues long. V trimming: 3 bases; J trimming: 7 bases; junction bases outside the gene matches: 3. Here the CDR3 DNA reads TGTGCCAGCAGCTACGCGGGGGTCGGGGAGCTGTTTTTT. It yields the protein CASSYAGVGELFF.

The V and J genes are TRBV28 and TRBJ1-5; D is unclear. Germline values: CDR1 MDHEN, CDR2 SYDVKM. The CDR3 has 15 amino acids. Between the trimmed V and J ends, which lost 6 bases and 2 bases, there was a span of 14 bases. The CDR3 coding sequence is TGTGCCAGCAGCCATCTAGGGATCGGCAATCAGCCCCAGCATTTT. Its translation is CASSHLGIGNQPQHF.

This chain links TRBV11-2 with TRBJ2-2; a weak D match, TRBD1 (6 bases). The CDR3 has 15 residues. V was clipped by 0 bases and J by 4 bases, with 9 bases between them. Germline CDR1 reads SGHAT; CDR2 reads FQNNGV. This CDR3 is CASSLERGSTGELFF. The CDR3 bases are TGTGCCAGCAGCTTAGAAAGGGGGAGCACCGGGGAGCTGTTTTTT.

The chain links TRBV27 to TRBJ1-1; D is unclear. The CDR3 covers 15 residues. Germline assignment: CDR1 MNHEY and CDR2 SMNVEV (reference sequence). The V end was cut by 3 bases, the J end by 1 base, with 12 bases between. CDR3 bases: TGTGCCAGCAGTTTGCAAACGAACAGGAACACTGAAGCTTTCTTT. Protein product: CASSLQTNRNTEAFF.

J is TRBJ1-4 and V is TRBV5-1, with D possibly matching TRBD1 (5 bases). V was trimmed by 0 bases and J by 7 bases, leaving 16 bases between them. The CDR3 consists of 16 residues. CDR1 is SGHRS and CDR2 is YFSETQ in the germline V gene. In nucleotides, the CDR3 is TGCGCCAGCAGCTTGGCGATTATTTCCGGGGCTGAAAAACTGTTTTTT. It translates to CASSLAIISGAEKLFF.

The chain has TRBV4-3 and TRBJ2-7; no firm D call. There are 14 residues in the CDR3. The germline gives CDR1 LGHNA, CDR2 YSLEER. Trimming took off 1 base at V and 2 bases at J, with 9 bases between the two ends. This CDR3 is CASSQVFLAYEQYF. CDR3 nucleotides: TGCGCCAGCAGCCAAGTCTTTCTAGCCTACGAGCAGTACTTC.

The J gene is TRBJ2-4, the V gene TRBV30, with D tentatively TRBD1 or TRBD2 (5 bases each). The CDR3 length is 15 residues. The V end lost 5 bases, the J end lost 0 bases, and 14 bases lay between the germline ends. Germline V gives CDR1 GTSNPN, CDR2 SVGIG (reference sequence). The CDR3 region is CAWAGGAVAKNIQYF. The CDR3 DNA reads TGTGCCTGGGCTGGGGGAGCGGTAGCCAAAAACATTCAGTACTTC.